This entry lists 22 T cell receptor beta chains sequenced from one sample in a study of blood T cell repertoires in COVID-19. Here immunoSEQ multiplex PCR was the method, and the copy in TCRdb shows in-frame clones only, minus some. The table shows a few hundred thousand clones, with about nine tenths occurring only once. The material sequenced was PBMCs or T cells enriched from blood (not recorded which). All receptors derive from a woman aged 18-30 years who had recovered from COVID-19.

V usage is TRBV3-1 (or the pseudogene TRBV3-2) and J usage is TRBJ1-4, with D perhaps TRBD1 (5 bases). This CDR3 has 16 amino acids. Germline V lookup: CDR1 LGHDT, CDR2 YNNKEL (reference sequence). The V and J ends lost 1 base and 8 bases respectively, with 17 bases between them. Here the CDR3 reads CASSQVVGQGGEKLFF. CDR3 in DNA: TGTGCCAGCAGCCAAGTCGTAGGGCAGGGTGGAGAAAAACTGTTTTTT.

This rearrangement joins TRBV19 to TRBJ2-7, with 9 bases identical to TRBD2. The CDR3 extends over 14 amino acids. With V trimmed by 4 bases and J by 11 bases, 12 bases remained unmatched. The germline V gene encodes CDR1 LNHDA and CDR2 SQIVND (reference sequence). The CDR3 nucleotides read TGTGCCAGTAGTACAGGACTAGCGATCGTCGATAAGTACTTC. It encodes CASSTGLAIVDKYF.

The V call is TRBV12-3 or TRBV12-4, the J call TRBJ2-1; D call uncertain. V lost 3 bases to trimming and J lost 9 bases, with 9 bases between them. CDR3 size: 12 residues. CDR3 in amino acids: CASSFSTGEQFF. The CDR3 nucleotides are TGTGCCAGCAGTTTTTCAACGGGTGAGCAGTTCTTC.

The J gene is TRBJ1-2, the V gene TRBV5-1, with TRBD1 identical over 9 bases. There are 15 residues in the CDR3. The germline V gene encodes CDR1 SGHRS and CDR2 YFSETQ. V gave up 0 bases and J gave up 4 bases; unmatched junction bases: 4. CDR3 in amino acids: CASSLDGQGSYGYTF. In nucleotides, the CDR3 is TGCGCCAGCAGCTTGGATGGACAGGGGAGCTATGGCTACACCTTC.

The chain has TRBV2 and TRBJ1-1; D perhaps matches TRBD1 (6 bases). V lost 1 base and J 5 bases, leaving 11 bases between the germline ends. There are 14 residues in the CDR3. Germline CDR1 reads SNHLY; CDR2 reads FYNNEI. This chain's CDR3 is CASSEEGGSTEAFF. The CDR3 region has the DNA TGTGCCAGCAGTGAAGAGGGGGGGAGTACTGAAGCTTTCTTT.

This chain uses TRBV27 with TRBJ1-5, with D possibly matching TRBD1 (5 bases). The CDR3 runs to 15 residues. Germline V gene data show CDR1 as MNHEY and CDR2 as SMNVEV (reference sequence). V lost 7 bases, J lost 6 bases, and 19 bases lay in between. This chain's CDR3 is CASTSAGRPSQPQHF. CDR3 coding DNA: TGTGCCAGCACCTCGGCAGGGCGACCCAGTCAGCCCCAGCATTTT.

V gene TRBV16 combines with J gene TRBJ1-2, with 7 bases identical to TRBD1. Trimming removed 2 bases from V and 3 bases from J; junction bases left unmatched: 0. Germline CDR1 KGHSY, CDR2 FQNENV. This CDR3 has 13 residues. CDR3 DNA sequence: TGTGCCAGCAGCCAACAGGGGGACTATGGCTACACCTTC. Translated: CASSQQGDYGYTF. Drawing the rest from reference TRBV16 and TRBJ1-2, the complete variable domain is GEEVAQTPKHLVRGEGQKAKLYCAPIKGHSYVFWYQQVLKNEFKFLISFQNENVFDETGMPKERFSAKCLPNSPCSLEIQATKLEDSAVYFCASSQQGDYGYTFGSGTRLTVV.

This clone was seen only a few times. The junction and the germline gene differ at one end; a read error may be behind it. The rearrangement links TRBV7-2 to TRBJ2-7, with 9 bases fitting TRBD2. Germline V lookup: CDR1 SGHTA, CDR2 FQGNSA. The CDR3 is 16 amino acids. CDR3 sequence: CASSSPGAAGGYGQYF. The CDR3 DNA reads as TGTGCCAGCAGCTCCCCCGGGGCAGCGGGAGGTTACGGGCAGTACTTC.

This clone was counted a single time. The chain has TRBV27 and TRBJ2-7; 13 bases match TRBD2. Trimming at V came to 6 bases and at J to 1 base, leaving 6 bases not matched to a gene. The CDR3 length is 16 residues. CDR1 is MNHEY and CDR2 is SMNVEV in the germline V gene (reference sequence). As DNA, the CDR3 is TGTGCCAGCAGGCCCGGACTAGCGGGGGTTTCCTACGAGCAGTACTTC. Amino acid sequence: CASRPGLAGVSYEQYF.

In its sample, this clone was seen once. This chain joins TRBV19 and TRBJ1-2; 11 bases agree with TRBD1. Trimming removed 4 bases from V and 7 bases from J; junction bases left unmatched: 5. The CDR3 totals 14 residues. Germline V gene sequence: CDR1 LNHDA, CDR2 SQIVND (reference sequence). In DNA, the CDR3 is TGTGCCAGTAGTACGGGACAGGGGGATTTTGGCTACACCTTC. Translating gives CASSTGQGDFGYTF.

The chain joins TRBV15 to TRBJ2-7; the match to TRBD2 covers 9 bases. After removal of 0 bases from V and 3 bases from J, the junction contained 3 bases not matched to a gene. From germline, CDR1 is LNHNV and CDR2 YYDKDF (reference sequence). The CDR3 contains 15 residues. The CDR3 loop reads CATSREPSGIYEQYF. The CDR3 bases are TGTGCCACCAGCAGAGAACCTAGCGGGATCTACGAGCAGTACTTC.

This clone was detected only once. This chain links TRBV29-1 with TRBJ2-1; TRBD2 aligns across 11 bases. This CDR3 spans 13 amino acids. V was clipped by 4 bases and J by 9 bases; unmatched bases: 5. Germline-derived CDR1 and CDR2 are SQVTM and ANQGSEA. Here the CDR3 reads CSVGLAGGSEQFF. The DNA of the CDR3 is TGCAGCGTTGGTCTAGCGGGGGGTAGTGAGCAGTTCTTC.

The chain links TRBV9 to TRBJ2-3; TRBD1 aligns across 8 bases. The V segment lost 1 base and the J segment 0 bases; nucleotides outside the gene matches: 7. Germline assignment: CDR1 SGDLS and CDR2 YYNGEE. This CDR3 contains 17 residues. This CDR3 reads CASSVRRGRGSTDTQYF. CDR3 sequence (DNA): TGTGCCAGCAGCGTACGCAGGGGGCGAGGTAGCACAGATACGCAGTATTTT.

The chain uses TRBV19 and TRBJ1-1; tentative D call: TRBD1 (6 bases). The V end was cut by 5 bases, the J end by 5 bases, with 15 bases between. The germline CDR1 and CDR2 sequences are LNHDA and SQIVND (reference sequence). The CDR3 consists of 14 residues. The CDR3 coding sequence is TGTGCCAGTAGTCAGGGGCTGGAGTATACTGAAGCTTTCTTT. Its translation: CASSQGLEYTEAFF.

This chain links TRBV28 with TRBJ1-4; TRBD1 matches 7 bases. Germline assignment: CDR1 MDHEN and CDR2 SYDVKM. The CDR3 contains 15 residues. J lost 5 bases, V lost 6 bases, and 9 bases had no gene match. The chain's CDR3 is CASSLSTGWNEKLFF. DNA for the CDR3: TGTGCCAGCAGCCTTTCGACAGGGTGGAATGAAAAACTGTTTTTT.

In nucleotides, the CDR3 is TGTGCCAGCAGCTTCTTGGCCTGGAGGACTGAAGCTTTCTTT. Translating gives CASSFLAWRTEAFF. The chain uses TRBV11-2 and TRBJ1-1; no definite D call. Germline CDR1 SGHAT, CDR2 FQNNGV. Trimming shortened V by 3 bases and J by 5 bases, and 13 bases separated the two germline ends. This CDR3 region has 14 residues. Drawing the rest from reference TRBV11-2 and TRBJ1-1, the complete variable domain is EAGVAQSPRYKIIEKRQSVAFWCNPISGHATLYWYQQILGQGPKLLIQFQNNGVVDDSQLPKDRFSAERLKGVDSTLKIQPAKLEDSAVYLCASSFLAWRTEAFFGQGTRLTVV.

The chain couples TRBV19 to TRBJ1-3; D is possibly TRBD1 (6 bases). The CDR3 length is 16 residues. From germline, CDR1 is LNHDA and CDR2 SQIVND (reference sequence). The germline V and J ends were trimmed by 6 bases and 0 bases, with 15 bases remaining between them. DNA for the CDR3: TGTGCCAGTAGCCAGGACAGATTACCCTCTGGAAACACCATATATTTT. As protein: CASSQDRLPSGNTIYF.

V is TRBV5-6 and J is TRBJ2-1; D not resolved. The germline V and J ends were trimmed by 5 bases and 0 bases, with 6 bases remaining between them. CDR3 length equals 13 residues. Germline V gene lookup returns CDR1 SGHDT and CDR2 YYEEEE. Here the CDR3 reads CASSSSSYNEQFF. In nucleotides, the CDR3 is TGTGCCAGCAGTTCTTCCTCCTACAATGAGCAGTTCTTC. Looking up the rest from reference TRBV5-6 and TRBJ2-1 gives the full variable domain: DAGVTQSPTHLIKTRGQQVTLRCSPKSGHDTVSWYQQALGQGPQFIFQYYEEEERQRGNFPDRFSGHQFPNYSSELNVNALLLGDSALYLCASSSSSYNEQFFGPGTRLTVL.

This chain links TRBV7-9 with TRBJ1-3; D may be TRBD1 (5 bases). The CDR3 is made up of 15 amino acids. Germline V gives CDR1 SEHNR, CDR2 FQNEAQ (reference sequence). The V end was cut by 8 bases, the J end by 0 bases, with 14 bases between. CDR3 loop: CASSWGLDSGNTIYF. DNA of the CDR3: TGTGCCAGCTCCTGGGGCCTCGACTCTGGAAACACCATATATTTT.

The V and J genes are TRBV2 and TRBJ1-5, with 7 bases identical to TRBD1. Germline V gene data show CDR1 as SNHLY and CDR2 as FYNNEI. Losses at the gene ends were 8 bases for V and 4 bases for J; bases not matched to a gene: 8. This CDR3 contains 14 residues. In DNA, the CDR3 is TGTGCCAGCGAACCTGGGACAGTTAATCAGCCCCAGCATTTT. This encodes CASEPGTVNQPQHF. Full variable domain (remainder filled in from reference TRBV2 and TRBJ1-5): EPEVTQTPSHQVTQMGQEVILRCVPISNHLYFYWYRQILGQKVEFLVSFYNNEISEKSEIFDDQFSVERPDGSNFTLKIRSTKLEDSAMYFCASEPGTVNQPQHFGDGTRLSIL.

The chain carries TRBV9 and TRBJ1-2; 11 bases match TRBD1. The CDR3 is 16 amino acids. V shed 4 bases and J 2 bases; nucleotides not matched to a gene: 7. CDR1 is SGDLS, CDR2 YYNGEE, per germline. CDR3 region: CASSPGTGGGNYGYTF. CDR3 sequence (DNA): TGTGCCAGCAGCCCTGGGACAGGGGGAGGCAACTATGGCTACACCTTC.

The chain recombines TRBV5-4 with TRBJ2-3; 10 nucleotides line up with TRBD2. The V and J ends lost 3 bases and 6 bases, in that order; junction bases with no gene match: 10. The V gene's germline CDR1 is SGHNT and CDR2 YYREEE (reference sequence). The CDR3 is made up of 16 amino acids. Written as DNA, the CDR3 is TGTGCCAGCAGCTCGATAGCGGGGGGATTAGGGGATACGCAGTATTTT. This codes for CASSSIAGGLGDTQYF.